The rows below give T cell receptor beta chains drawn from one sample of a study of T-cell reconstitution after alpha-beta-depleted transplantation in children. TCRdb fed the PCR reads into MiXCR, producing one record per CDR3 protein. Among some 840,000 distinct CDR3 sequences listed, approximately 15% were seen once. Specimen: PBMCs, mostly from graft donor cells, collected 360 days after TCRalphabeta/CD19-depleted stem cell transplant. The receptors shown here come from a male patient between 10 and 17 years old who had a stem cell transplant for acute lymphoblastic leukemia, so the T cells may come from the graft donor. Both conserved end residues are part of each CDR3. Each record gives: CDR3 protein, CDR3 DNA, V gene, clone size, D gene, J gene. The D gene is left open where the match is weak. Expanded clones are given a class, and other clones once, few, many or no size at all.

CASSSPPSNEQFF | TGCGCCAGCAGCTCGCCCCCCTCCAATGAGCAGTTCTTC | TRBV5-1 | many | - | TRBJ2-1
CASSQHPLIQGTNTGELFF | TGCGCCAGCAGCCAACACCCGCTGATCCAGGGGACTAACACCGGGGAGCTGTTTTTT | TRBV4-1 | - | - | TRBJ2-2
CASSPDSTSTDTQYF | TGTGCCAGCAGTCCGGACAGTACTAGCACAGATACGCAGTATTTT | TRBV12-3/TRBV12-4 | - | - | TRBJ2-3
CASSQGMAAGWNTEAFF | TGCGCCAGCAGCCAAGGTATGGCCGCAGGGTGGAACACTGAAGCTTTCTTT | TRBV4-3 | - | - | TRBJ1-1
CSARAARTSGQFF | TGCAGTGCTAGAGCTGCGAGGACTAGCGGGCAGTTCTTC | TRBV20-1 | few | TRBD2 | TRBJ2-1
CASSRQAWGTYEQYF | TGTGCCAGCAGCCGACAGGCCTGGGGGACCTACGAGCAGTACTTC | TRBV3-1 | - | - | TRBJ2-7
CASSEAGTICRCGYTF | TGCGCCAGCAGTGAGGCCGGGACTATCTGTCGCTGTGGCTACACCTTC | TRBV10-1 | few | - | TRBJ1-2
CSAKGEEGYSYEQYF | TGCAGTGCTAAAGGCGAGGAGGGGTACTCCTACGAGCAGTACTTC | TRBV20-1 | - | - | TRBJ2-7
CASSLVPDTEAFF | TGTGCCAGCAGTTTGGTGCCAGACACTGAAGCTTTCTTT | TRBV12-3/TRBV12-4 | - | - | TRBJ1-1
CASSRLGTSGTRTQYF | TGCGCCAGCAGCCGACTAGGGACTAGCGGGACACGGACGCAGTATTTT | TRBV5-1 | - | TRBD2 | TRBJ2-3
CASSRRRASTDTQYF | TGTGCCAGCAGCCGACGGAGGGCGAGCACAGATACGCAGTATTTT | TRBV7-7 | - | - | TRBJ2-3
CATSDSQVGDYEQYF | TGTGCCACCAGTGATTCGCAGGTGGGGGACTACGAGCAGTACTTC | TRBV24-1 | - | - | TRBJ2-7
CATSAAGWDRAFNEQFF | TGTGCCACCAGCGCCGCCGGTTGGGACAGGGCTTTTAATGAGCAGTTCTTC | TRBV15 | - | TRBD1 | TRBJ2-1
CASSPLALAEETQYF | TGTGCCAGCTCACCACTAGCACTAGCGGAAGAGACCCAGTACTTC | TRBV18 | - | TRBD2 | TRBJ2-5
CASRFGTGGNTEAFF | TGTGCCAGCAGGTTTGGGACAGGGGGAAACACTGAAGCTTTCTTT | TRBV2 | once | TRBD1 | TRBJ1-1
CASSSFQDRGRNTEAFF | TGTGCCAGCAGTTCATTTCAAGACAGGGGGCGGAACACTGAAGCTTTCTTT | TRBV28 | - | TRBD1 | TRBJ1-1
CASSLSGKNYEQYF | TGTGCCAGCAGCCTTAGCGGGAAGAACTACGAGCAGTACTTC | TRBV12-3/TRBV12-4 | few | TRBD2 | TRBJ2-7
CASSSVRRRSGNTIYF | TGTGCCAGCAGTTCGGTTAGGCGGCGCTCTGGAAACACCATATATTTT | TRBV12-3/TRBV12-4 | - | - | TRBJ1-3